What follows describes a single TCR beta chain. The target antigen is unknown. Distinct nucleotide sequences in the sample also encode this CDR3. The source of the sample is a study of cytomegalovirus exposure and HLA in healthy donors. Study results and caveats: Researchers reported in a later analysis that common viral pathogens appeared linked to several top clusters.

Healthy individuals who donated bone marrow served as the donors. These donors counted as nominally healthy when sampled, but unrecorded immune exposures were likely. The study ran its PCR with 60 Vbeta and 13 Jbeta primers. Per the authors' pipeline: Per a later analysis, the number of unique TCR beta chains was approximately 73 million, of which around 9.9 million were shared. Clones were sequenced by immunoSEQ multiplex PCR, and TCRdb holds only the in-frame ones, with some missing. That table is the source of V, J and clone size, and D and trimming were worked out from the DNA. The data hold some 150,000 clones, with 79% observed a single time. Sequenced input: PBMCs. This clonotype was obtained from a man between 45 and 60 years old in good health and CMV-seropositive.

The CDR3, as DNA: TGTGCCAGCAGCGGCGACACCTACGAGCAGTACTTC. Its protein is CASSGDTYEQYF. V gene TRBV9 combines with J gene TRBJ2-7; D remains unclear. Germline-derived CDR1 and CDR2 are SGDLS and YYNGEE. This CDR3 is 12 amino acids long. The germline V and J ends were trimmed by 3 bases and 2 bases, with 6 bases remaining between them.